These 13 T cell receptor beta chains were sequenced from one sample in a study of T cell responses to AZD1222 COVID-19 vaccine (dated by TCRdb to the early 2020s). The protocol used for the library was the immunoSEQ multiplex PCR assay. This is the immuneACCESS table as TCRdb keeps it, with only in-frame sequences that have V and J called. A part of the clones is gone; compared with another copy, unresolved V genes explain less than half, and the rest is unexplained. The sample yields approximately 150,000 clones; 80% to 95% were counted once. In total, the top ten clones hold about 1.6% of the sample. The time point label, as the study defines it: baseline before first vaccination. The sample here was peripheral blood, taken on day 0 of AZD1222 vaccination. The receptors originated from an adult in good health.

The chain's CDR3 is CASSEGRGTEAFF. The CDR3, as DNA: TGTGCCAGCAGTGAAGGCCGGGGGACTGAAGCTTTCTTT. The gene calls are TRBV2 and TRBJ1-1; D is possibly TRBD1 (5 bases). Trimming removed 1 base from V and 5 bases from J, with 8 bases in between. The CDR3 is 13 residues long. The germline CDR1 and CDR2 sequences are SNHLY and FYNNEI.

The chain carries TRBV7-2 and TRBJ1-2, with 10 bases lining up with TRBD1. Germline V gene sequence: CDR1 SGHTA, CDR2 FQGNSA. V trimming: 6 bases; J trimming: 8 bases; junction bases outside the gene matches: 9. There are 14 residues in the CDR3. CDR3 residues: CASSSGTGEGGYTF. CDR3 in DNA: TGTGCCAGCAGTTCCGGGACAGGGGAAGGCGGCTACACCTTC.

The chain carries TRBV11-3 and TRBJ2-1; the match to TRBD2 covers 8 bases. Losses at the gene ends were 4 bases for V and 9 bases for J; bases not matched to a gene: 14. This CDR3 is 16 amino acids long. Germline V gives CDR1 SGHNT, CDR2 YENEEA. The CDR3 nucleotides read TGTGCCAGCAGCTCACAAGCGGGAGTTGCGATTGGTGAGCAGTTCTTC. This sequence encodes CASSSQAGVAIGEQFF.

This chain connects TRBV6-6 to TRBJ1-1; 7 nucleotides line up with TRBD1. The CDR3 totals 11 residues. Unmatched junction bases numbered 2, after V lost 6 bases and J lost 7 bases. Germline V CDR1 and CDR2: MNHNY, SVGAGI (reference sequence). The CDR3 is CASSWDSEAFF. CDR3 DNA: TGTGCCAGCAGCTGGGACAGTGAAGCTTTCTTT.

The chain carries TRBV6-5 and TRBJ2-3; 9 bases match TRBD2. CDR1 is MNHEY and CDR2 is SVGAGI in the germline V gene. The CDR3 length is 15 residues. The trim removed 8 bases at V and 6 bases at J, leaving 12 bases unmatched. For the CDR3, the DNA is TGTGCCAGCGCCCCTGGTAGCGGGAGATGGGATACGCAGTATTTT. Protein: CASAPGSGRWDTQYF.

The chain couples TRBV12-3 or TRBV12-4 to TRBJ1-1; D is unclear. The CDR3 runs to 12 residues. V was cut by 2 bases and J by 6 bases, with 7 bases left in between. CDR3 region: CASSLPYAEAFF. The CDR3 DNA reads TGTGCCAGCAGTTTACCCTATGCTGAAGCTTTCTTT.

The CDR3 sequence: CASSLARVGYGYTF. The CDR3 DNA sequence: TGTGCCAGCAGCTTAGCCAGGGTTGGCTATGGCTACACCTTC. The V call is TRBV11-2, the J call TRBJ1-2; a weak D match, TRBD1 (5 bases). This CDR3 contains 14 residues. Trimming removed 1 base at V and 4 bases at J, with 10 bases between. In germline, CDR1 is SGHAT, CDR2 FQNNGV.

V and J are TRBV7-6 and TRBJ2-1; D gene unclear. Trimming pared 3 bases from V and 4 bases from J, leaving 7 bases between. The CDR3 spans 13 residues. Germline V lookup: CDR1 SGHVS, CDR2 FNYEAQ. CDR3 DNA: TGTGCCAGCAGCTTTTTAGTTTACAATGAGCAGTTCTTC. This sequence encodes CASSFLVYNEQFF.

The chain combines TRBV29-1 with TRBJ2-2; 12 bases line up with TRBD2. Germline CDR1 reads SQVTM; CDR2 reads ANQGSEA. The CDR3 length is 15 residues. The V and J ends lost 6 bases and 1 base, in that order; junction bases with no gene match: 3. The CDR3 loop reads CSVLGLAGNTGELFF. The CDR3 DNA is TGCAGCGTGCTGGGACTAGCGGGGAACACCGGGGAGCTGTTTTTT.

This chain links TRBV10-1 with TRBJ2-1; D uncertain. V lost 2 bases and J lost 0, with 11 bases in between. Germline-derived CDR1 and CDR2 are WNHNN and SYGVQD (reference sequence). This CDR3 has 16 residues. The CDR3 nucleotides read TGCGCCAGCAGTGAGACCCCCACCAGCTCCTACAATGAGCAGTTCTTC. Translated, it gives CASSETPTSSYNEQFF.

The V and J genes are TRBV6-1 and TRBJ2-2; D call uncertain. There are 13 residues in the CDR3. The V and J ends lost 3 bases and 7 bases respectively, with 9 bases between them. Germline V gene data show CDR1 as MNHNS and CDR2 as SASEGT. CDR3 nucleotide sequence: TGTGCCAGCAGTGAGACCTCGATCGGGGAGCTGTTTTTT. Residues: CASSETSIGELFF.

Regarding this clone: The same CDR3 also results from other DNA sequences found in this sample. The chain recombines TRBV20-1 with TRBJ2-7; D is uncertain. Trimming removed 5 bases at V and 4 bases at J, with 9 bases between. This CDR3 has 11 amino acids. Germline CDR1 DFQATT, CDR2 SNEGSKA (reference sequence). The CDR3 nucleotides read TGCAGTGCTTCCAGCCTTTACGAGCAGTACTTC. This sequence encodes CSASSLYEQYF.

The CDR3 nucleotides are TGCGCCAGCAGCTCCGGGGGAGCGGGGGTGACCCAGTACTTC. Amino acid sequence: CASSSGGAGVTQYF. The chain employs TRBV5-1 and TRBJ2-5; TRBD2 aligns across 8 bases. The CDR3 is 14 amino acids. The trim removed 3 bases at V and 7 bases at J, leaving 8 bases unmatched. CDR1 is SGHRS, CDR2 YFSETQ, per germline.